Following are 14 T cell receptor beta chains from one sample sequenced in a study of blood T cell repertoires in COVID-19. Repertoires were generated with immunoSEQ multiplex PCR, while TCRdb's copy carries only in-frame clones and drops some. Seen here are about 180,000 clones, 80% observed once, and the top ten hold 6.5%. The source material was peripheral blood. These receptors were taken from a man between 65 and 80 years old with active or convalescent COVID-19.

This sequence joins TRBV15 and TRBJ2-2; the D gene is possibly TRBD2 (6 bases). There are 15 residues in the CDR3. Germline-derived CDR1 and CDR2 are LNHNV and YYDKDF (reference sequence). The V and J ends lost 9 bases and 8 bases respectively, with 22 bases between them. CDR3 residues: CATAGRAGPSGELFF. The CDR3 nucleotides are TGTGCCACTGCCGGTCGGGCGGGACCTTCGGGGGAGCTGTTTTTT.

This chain links TRBV6-6 with TRBJ1-1; no definite D call. Germline CDR1 and CDR2: MNHNY and SVGAGI (reference sequence). The CDR3 totals 14 residues. V was trimmed by 8 bases and J by 1 base, leaving 14 bases between them. CDR3 coding DNA: TGTGCCAGCCTTCCCGCAGGTCCGAACACTGAAGCTTTCTTT. This translates into CASLPAGPNTEAFF.

J is TRBJ2-2 and V is TRBV6-5; 7 bases map to TRBD2. This CDR3 contains 16 residues. Trimming removed 0 bases from V and 10 bases from J; junction bases left unmatched: 11. CDR1 is MNHEY and CDR2 is SVGAGI in the germline V gene. CDR3 sequence: CASSYSPLRGREELFF. CDR3 DNA sequence: TGTGCCAGCAGTTACTCCCCTTTAAGAGGGAGGGAGGAGCTGTTTTTT.

This clone occurred a few times. The CDR3 nucleotides are TGTGCCGGCGGGGACAGTCGGGAGACCCAGTACTTC. It is translated as CAGGDSRETQYF. V is TRBV2 and J is TRBJ2-5; D might be TRBD1 (7 bases). The CDR3 is 12 amino acids. Germline lookup yields CDR1 SNHLY and CDR2 FYNNEI. Trimming pared 11 bases from V and 5 bases from J, leaving 15 bases between. Full variable domain (missing parts from reference TRBV2 and TRBJ2-5): EPEVTQTPSHQVTQMGQEVILRCVPISNHLYFYWYRQILGQKVEFLVSFYNNEISEKSEIFDDQFSVERPDGSNFTLKIRSTKLEDSAMYFCAGGDSRETQYFGPGTRLLVL.

V and J are TRBV9 and TRBJ2-5; D may be TRBD2 (7 bases). Between the trimmed V and J ends, which lost 0 bases and 5 bases, there was a span of 11 bases. This CDR3 region has 14 residues. Looked up from germline, CDR1 is SGDLS and CDR2 is YYNGEE. CDR3 sequence: CASSVGGGPETQYF. CDR3 DNA: TGTGCCAGCAGCGTAGGGGGGGGCCCGGAGACCCAGTACTTC. Full variable domain (outside the CDR3, taken from reference TRBV9 and TRBJ2-5): DSGVTQTPKHLITATGQRVTLRCSPRSGDLSVYWYQQSLDQGLQFLIQYYNGEERAKGNILERFSAQQFPDLHSELNLSSLELGDSALYFCASSVGGGPETQYFGPGTRLLVL.

The rearrangement links TRBV4-3 to TRBJ1-3; tentatively, D is TRBD1 (6 bases). Germline assignment: CDR1 LGHNA and CDR2 YSLEER. This CDR3 is built from 15 residues. V gave up 3 bases and J gave up 2 bases, with 11 bases separating them. DNA of the CDR3: TGCGCCAGCAGCCATACAGGGCTTCCTGGAAACACCATATATTTT. This gives the protein CASSHTGLPGNTIYF.

This clone was recorded a few times. This chain links TRBV7-8 with TRBJ2-3; D gene unclear. CDR3 length: 15 residues. Per germline, CDR1 SGHVS and CDR2 FQNEAQ. The V gene lost 2 bases and the J gene lost 3 bases, with 12 bases spanning the gap. This chain's CDR3 is CASSLKWAPTDTQYF. The CDR3 DNA reads TGTGCCAGCAGCTTAAAATGGGCCCCGACAGATACGCAGTATTTT.

This rearrangement joins TRBV7-2 to TRBJ1-1, with 9 bases fitting TRBD1. Germline CDR1 reads SGHTA; CDR2 reads FQGNSA. Unmatched junction bases numbered 8, after V lost 0 bases and J lost 6 bases. The CDR3 length is 16 residues. The CDR3 coding sequence is TGTGCCAGCAGCTTAGCGGATTCGGGACAGGGCTCTGAAGCTTTCTTT. This encodes CASSLADSGQGSEAFF. The full variable domain, completed using reference TRBV7-2 and TRBJ1-1, is GAGVSQSPSNKVTEKGKDVELRCDPISGHTALYWYRQSLGQGLEFLIYFQGNSAPDKSGLPSDRFSAERTGGSVSTLTIQRTQQEDSAVYLCASSLADSGQGSEAFFGQGTRLTVV.

The rearrangement joins TRBV29-1 to TRBJ2-1, with TRBD1 matching over 8 bases. CDR1 and CDR2 from the germline V gene are SQVTM and ANQGSEA. The CDR3 length is 14 residues. With V trimmed by 7 bases and J by 8 bases, 13 bases remained unmatched. CDR3 sequence: CSASGQGFDYEQFF. CDR3 in DNA: TGCAGCGCAAGCGGACAGGGTTTCGACTATGAGCAGTTCTTC.

Only one count was recorded for this clone. The chain joins TRBV5-1 to TRBJ2-7; possibly TRBD1 for D (6 bases). The V gene lost 5 bases and the J gene lost 3 bases, with 18 bases spanning the gap. The CDR3 is 15 amino acids. Germline loops: CDR1 SGHRS, CDR2 YFSETQ. Here the CDR3 DNA reads TGCGCCAGCAGTACGGATGGGGGACAAATCTACGAGCAGTACTTC. This sequence encodes CASSTDGGQIYEQYF.

J is TRBJ1-5 and V is TRBV30, with TRBD1 identical over 8 bases. CDR1 and CDR2 from the germline V gene are GTSNPN and SVGIG (reference sequence). V was clipped by 5 bases and J by 4 bases; unmatched bases: 7. This CDR3 contains 14 residues. CDR3 DNA sequence: TGTGCCTGGCAGCAGGGGGCTGGGAATCAGCCCCAGCATTTT. Its protein product is CAWQQGAGNQPQHF.

This clone turned up a few times. V gene TRBV9 combines with J gene TRBJ1-1, with a possible D match to TRBD1 (6 bases). This CDR3 region has 14 residues. CDR1 and CDR2 (germline): SGDLS, YYNGEE. The germline V and J ends were trimmed by 4 bases and 4 bases, with 14 bases remaining between them. CDR3 loop: CASSSQGTSTEAFF. CDR3 DNA sequence: TGTGCCAGCAGCTCACAGGGTACTAGCACTGAAGCTTTCTTT.

The CDR3 DNA sequence: TGTGCCAGCAGCCGGGTGGGACTAGCGGGGGAAGAGACCCAGTACTTC. Protein: CASSRVGLAGEETQYF. The rearrangement links TRBV7-7 to TRBJ2-5; 14 bases match TRBD2. The CDR3 is 16 residues long. Germline CDR1 is SSHAT and CDR2 is FNYEAQ (reference sequence). V shed 5 bases and J 3 bases; nucleotides not matched to a gene: 5.

The rearrangement links TRBV6-4 to TRBJ2-1; 9 nucleotides align to TRBD2. Germline values: CDR1 MRHNA, CDR2 SNTAGT. J lost 10 bases, V lost 4 bases, and 8 bases had no gene match. The CDR3 consists of 14 residues. This CDR3 reads CASSVISGSGEQFF. In nucleotides, the CDR3 is TGTGCCAGCAGTGTCATTAGCGGGAGCGGGGAGCAGTTCTTC.